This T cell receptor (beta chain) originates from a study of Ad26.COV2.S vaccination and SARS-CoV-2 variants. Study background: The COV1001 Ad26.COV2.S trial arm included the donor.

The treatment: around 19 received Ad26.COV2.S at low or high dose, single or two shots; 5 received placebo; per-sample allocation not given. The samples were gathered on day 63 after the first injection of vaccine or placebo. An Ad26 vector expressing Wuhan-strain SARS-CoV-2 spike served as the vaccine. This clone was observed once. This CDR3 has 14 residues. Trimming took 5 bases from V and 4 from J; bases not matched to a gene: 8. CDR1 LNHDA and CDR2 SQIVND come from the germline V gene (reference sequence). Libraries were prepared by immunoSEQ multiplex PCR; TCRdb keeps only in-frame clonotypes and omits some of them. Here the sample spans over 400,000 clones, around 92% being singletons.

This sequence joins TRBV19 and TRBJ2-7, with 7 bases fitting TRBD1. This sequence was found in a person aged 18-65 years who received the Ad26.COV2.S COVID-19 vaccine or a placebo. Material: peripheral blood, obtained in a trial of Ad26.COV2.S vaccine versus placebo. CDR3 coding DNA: TGTGCCAGTAGTGCCAGGACAGGAGGATACGAGCAGTACTTC. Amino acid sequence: CASSARTGGYEQYF.